Listed below are T cell receptor beta chains from one sample, sequenced in a study of T cells after yellow fever vaccination. From the 5' RACE reads, TCRdb called clonotypes with MiXCR, one entry per CDR3 protein. The sample contains a few hundred thousand distinct CDR3 sequences, roughly 3% of which appear only once. Source: CD4+ T cells sorted from PBMCs, taken 10 days after the yellow fever booster vaccination. Every receptor here comes from a man between 18 and 29 years old who received the YFV17D yellow fever vaccine. CDR3s include the opening cysteine and the closing phenylalanine or tryptophan. The order of the fields is J gene, clone size, D gene, V gene, CDR3 protein, CDR3 DNA. D genes are given only for firm matches. Clone size is stated in some rows and not others, as once, few, many or a class when expanded.

J: TRBJ2-2
size: many
D: TRBD2
V: TRBV7-9
CDR3: CASSRRGGQTGELFF
DNA: TGTGCCAGCAGCCGCCGCGGGGGGCAGACCGGGGAGCTGTTTTTT

J: TRBJ1-1
size: many
D: TRBD1
V: TRBV6-2/TRBV6-3
CDR3: CASSFIQGADWNTEAFF
DNA: TGTGCCAGCAGTTTCATCCAGGGGGCAGACTGGAACACTGAAGCTTTCTTT

J: TRBJ1-4
size: few
D: .
V: TRBV7-2
CDR3: CASSLARGINEKLFF
DNA: TGTGCCAGCAGCTTAGCGCGGGGTATTAATGAAAAACTGTTTTTT

J: TRBJ2-5
size: few
D: .
V: TRBV5-1
CDR3: CASILGVGQETQYF
DNA: TGCGCCAGCATTCTTGGGGTCGGACAAGAGACCCAGTACTTC

J: TRBJ2-1
size: few
D: TRBD2
V: TRBV19
CDR3: CASSDRRRSGVYNEQFF
DNA: TGTGCCAGTAGTGATCGCCGCCGTAGCGGGGTCTACAATGAGCAGTTCTTC

J: TRBJ1-1
size: .
D: TRBD1
V: TRBV7-9
CDR3: CASSLWTGNTEAFF
DNA: TGTGCCAGCAGCTTATGGACAGGGAACACTGAAGCTTTCTTT

J: TRBJ2-1
size: many
D: TRBD2
V: TRBV20-1
CDR3: CSAYSSGGANEQFF
DNA: TGCAGTGCTTATTCTAGCGGGGGGGCGAATGAGCAGTTCTTC

J: TRBJ2-5
size: .
D: .
V: TRBV12-3/TRBV12-4
CDR3: CASSPLRVRETQYF
DNA: TGTGCCAGCAGTCCACTCAGGGTGAGAGAGACCCAGTACTTC

J: TRBJ2-7
size: many
D: .
V: TRBV18
CDR3: CASSPGTASYEQYF
DNA: TGTGCCAGCTCACCGGGGACGGCGTCCTACGAGCAGTACTTC

J: TRBJ2-7
size: many
D: .
V: TRBV18
CDR3: CASSQTGGSWGYEQYF
DNA: TGTGCCAGCTCACAAACAGGAGGGTCCTGGGGCTACGAGCAGTACTTC

J: TRBJ1-1
size: few
D: .
V: TRBV6-6
CDR3: CASSYKGEVTEAFF
DNA: TGTGCCAGCAGTTATAAGGGAGAAGTAACTGAAGCTTTCTTT

J: TRBJ2-5
size: .
D: .
V: TRBV11-3
CDR3: CASSLGPPNIETQYF
DNA: TGTGCCAGCAGCTTAGGTCCCCCTAACATCGAGACCCAGTACTTC

J: TRBJ1-3
size: many
D: .
V: TRBV20-1
CDR3: CSARAPDFGGGNTIYF
DNA: TGCAGTGCTAGAGCTCCCGACTTCGGGGGCGGAAACACCATATATTTT

J: TRBJ2-5
size: .
D: TRBD1
V: TRBV7-3
CDR3: CASSSRGQGIGTQYF
DNA: TGTGCCAGCAGCTCAAGGGGACAGGGTATTGGGACCCAGTACTTC

J: TRBJ2-1
size: .
D: .
V: TRBV27
CDR3: CASSTDQGLSFNEQFF
DNA: TGTGCCAGCAGTACGGATCAGGGGCTCTCCTTCAATGAGCAGTTCTTC

J: TRBJ2-2
size: many
D: TRBD1
V: TRBV24-1
CDR3: CATSDPGTGSTGELFF
DNA: TGTGCCACCAGTGACCCCGGGACAGGGAGCACCGGGGAGCTGTTTTTT

J: TRBJ1-4
size: few
D: TRBD1
V: TRBV12-3/TRBV12-4
CDR3: CASSLGTGEKLFF
DNA: TGTGCCAGCAGTTTAGGGACAGGTGAAAAACTGTTTTTT

J: TRBJ2-3
size: .
D: TRBD2
V: TRBV7-3
CDR3: CASSPQSGGNTDTQYF
DNA: TGTGCCAGCAGCCCCCAAAGCGGGGGCAACACAGATACGCAGTATTTT

J: TRBJ2-1
size: few
D: .
V: TRBV7-2
CDR3: CASSSYSGEQFF
DNA: TGTGCCAGCAGCTCCTACTCCGGTGAGCAGTTCTTC

J: TRBJ2-4
size: few
D: TRBD1
V: TRBV7-2
CDR3: CASSFYRGQHIQYF
DNA: TGTGCCAGCAGCTTCTACAGGGGGCAGCACATTCAGTACTTC

J: TRBJ1-2
size: many
D: .
V: TRBV27
CDR3: CASSSGTAYGYTF
DNA: TGTGCCAGCAGTTCCGGGACGGCCTATGGCTACACCTTC

J: TRBJ1-3
size: .
D: .
V: TRBV29-1
CDR3: CSVEGTGGTGNTIYF
DNA: TGCAGCGTTGAAGGGACGGGGGGAACTGGAAACACCATATATTTT

J: TRBJ1-2
size: .
D: .
V: TRBV20-1
CDR3: CSAHSGVGSYGYTF
DNA: TGCAGTGCACACTCAGGGGTTGGGTCCTATGGCTACACCTTC

J: TRBJ2-1
size: few
D: TRBD1
V: TRBV4-1
CDR3: CASSPSGTGSTKQFF
DNA: TGCGCCAGCAGCCCTTCAGGGACAGGGTCGACGAAGCAGTTCTTC

J: TRBJ2-2
size: many
D: TRBD2
V: TRBV29-1
CDR3: CSAMGLTTNTGELFF
DNA: TGCAGCGCTATGGGACTAACCACGAACACCGGGGAGCTGTTTTTT

J: TRBJ2-2
size: many
D: TRBD2
V: TRBV3-1
CDR3: CASSQLAGATGELFF
DNA: TGTGCCAGCAGCCAGCTAGCGGGGGCCACCGGGGAGCTGTTTTTT

J: TRBJ2-2
size: many
D: .
V: TRBV7-3
CDR3: CASSSSGVGELFF
DNA: TGTGCCAGCAGCTCATCGGGGGTCGGGGAGCTGTTTTTT

J: TRBJ1-4
size: few
D: .
V: TRBV20-1
CDR3: CSAVMGGSTNEKLFF
DNA: TGCAGTGCTGTAATGGGGGGTTCAACTAATGAAAAACTGTTTTTT

J: TRBJ1-6
size: few
D: .
V: TRBV27
CDR3: CASTLTRAYSPLHF
DNA: TGTGCCAGCACCTTAACAAGGGCGTATTCACCCCTCCACTTT

J: TRBJ2-3
size: many
D: TRBD2
V: TRBV7-3
CDR3: CASTDTRAGGNTDTQYF
DNA: TGTGCCAGCACCGACACTAGAGCGGGGGGCAACACAGATACGCAGTATTTT

J: TRBJ1-1
size: once
D: TRBD1
V: TRBV25-1
CDR3: CASSRGSDRANTEAFF
DNA: TGTGCCAGCAGCCGTGGGTCTGACAGGGCGAACACTGAAGCTTTCTTT

J: TRBJ2-1
size: .
D: .
V: TRBV24-1
CDR3: CATSEGTFNEQFF
DNA: TGTGCCACCAGTGAGGGGACGTTCAATGAGCAGTTCTTC

J: TRBJ2-5
size: many
D: .
V: TRBV7-3
CDR3: CASSLNTEETQYF
DNA: TGTGCCAGCAGCTTAAATACCGAAGAGACCCAGTACTTC

J: TRBJ1-2
size: many
D: TRBD1
V: TRBV29-1
CDR3: CSLWDRGGYTF
DNA: TGCAGCCTCTGGGACAGAGGAGGCTACACCTTC

J: TRBJ1-1
size: many
D: .
V: TRBV28
CDR3: CASTIRHVNTEAFF
DNA: TGTGCCAGCACCATCAGACATGTGAACACTGAAGCTTTCTTT

J: TRBJ2-7
size: many
D: TRBD2
V: TRBV7-9
CDR3: CASSRSGGGYEQYF
DNA: TGTGCCAGCAGCCGTAGCGGGGGTGGATACGAGCAGTACTTC

J: TRBJ2-2
size: .
D: .
V: TRBV28
CDR3: CASSSSGDTGELFF
DNA: TGTGCCAGCAGTTCCTCGGGAGACACCGGGGAGCTGTTTTTT

J: TRBJ2-1
size: few
D: TRBD2
V: TRBV27
CDR3: CASSSRAGGPYNEQFF
DNA: TGTGCCAGCAGTTCTAGGGCGGGGGGGCCTTACAATGAGCAGTTCTTC

J: TRBJ1-2
size: many
D: .
V: TRBV3-1
CDR3: CASSPGALGYTF
DNA: TGTGCCAGCAGCCCCGGGGCTCTTGGCTACACCTTC

J: TRBJ2-7
size: many
D: .
V: TRBV5-6
CDR3: CASSLGRRYEQYF
DNA: TGTGCCAGCAGCTTGGGACGGCGGTACGAGCAGTACTTC

J: TRBJ1-4
size: .
D: TRBD1
V: TRBV12-3/TRBV12-4
CDR3: CASSRGRGEKLFF
DNA: TGTGCCAGCAGCAGGGGGAGAGGGGAAAAACTGTTTTTT

J: TRBJ2-7
size: .
D: .
V: TRBV7-2
CDR3: CASSLVGATSLTVQYF
DNA: TGTGCCAGCAGCTTAGTCGGGGCCACTAGTTTGACTGTGCAGTACTTC

J: TRBJ1-1
size: few
D: .
V: TRBV15
CDR3: CATSRGRDTEAFF
DNA: TGTGCCACCAGCAGGGGCCGGGACACTGAAGCTTTCTTT

J: TRBJ2-6
size: .
D: .
V: TRBV12-3/TRBV12-4
CDR3: CASSLGQYSGANVLTF
DNA: TGTGCCAGCAGTTTGGGACAATACTCTGGGGCCAACGTCCTGACTTTC

J: TRBJ2-4
size: many
D: .
V: TRBV5-6
CDR3: CASSDSRVSKNIQYF
DNA: TGTGCCAGCAGCGACTCCAGGGTTTCCAAAAACATTCAGTACTTC

J: TRBJ2-5
size: .
D: .
V: TRBV5-4
CDR3: CASTRPQETQYF
DNA: TGTGCCAGCACCCGGCCCCAAGAGACCCAGTACTTC

J: TRBJ2-1
size: .
D: TRBD1
V: TRBV20-1
CDR3: CSARGLRGTGYNEQFF
DNA: TGCAGTGCTAGAGGCCTTCGAGGGACAGGGTACAATGAGCAGTTCTTC

J: TRBJ2-7
size: .
D: .
V: TRBV28
CDR3: CASSLQAYYEQYF
DNA: TGTGCCAGCAGTTTACAGGCCTACTACGAGCAGTACTTC

J: TRBJ2-5
size: many
D: .
V: TRBV7-9
CDR3: CASSYVGGKETQYF
DNA: TGTGCCAGCAGCTACGTCGGGGGCAAGGAGACCCAGTACTTC

J: TRBJ2-1
size: many
D: .
V: TRBV12-3/TRBV12-4
CDR3: CASSSYKEQFF
DNA: TGTGCCAGCAGTTCCTATAAGGAGCAGTTCTTC

J: TRBJ1-2
size: .
D: .
V: TRBV28
CDR3: CASSSAGPLVGYTF
DNA: TGTGCCAGCAGTTCGGCGGGGCCTCTGGTTGGCTACACCTTC

J: TRBJ2-3
size: many
D: .
V: TRBV11-2
CDR3: CASSLEGARTQDTQYF
DNA: TGTGCCAGCAGCTTAGAGGGGGCAAGGACCCAAGATACGCAGTATTTT

J: TRBJ2-3
size: few
D: .
V: TRBV20-1
CDR3: CSAYGTVKDTQYF
DNA: TGCAGTGCTTACGGGACGGTGAAAGATACGCAGTATTTT

J: TRBJ1-2
size: few
D: .
V: TRBV6-6
CDR3: CASSYEGSRYGYTF
DNA: TGTGCCAGCAGTTACGAAGGGTCCCGCTATGGCTACACCTTC

J: TRBJ1-5
size: many
D: .
V: TRBV6-1
CDR3: CASSEFVRGPQHF
DNA: TGTGCCAGCAGTGAATTCGTGAGAGGGCCCCAGCATTTT